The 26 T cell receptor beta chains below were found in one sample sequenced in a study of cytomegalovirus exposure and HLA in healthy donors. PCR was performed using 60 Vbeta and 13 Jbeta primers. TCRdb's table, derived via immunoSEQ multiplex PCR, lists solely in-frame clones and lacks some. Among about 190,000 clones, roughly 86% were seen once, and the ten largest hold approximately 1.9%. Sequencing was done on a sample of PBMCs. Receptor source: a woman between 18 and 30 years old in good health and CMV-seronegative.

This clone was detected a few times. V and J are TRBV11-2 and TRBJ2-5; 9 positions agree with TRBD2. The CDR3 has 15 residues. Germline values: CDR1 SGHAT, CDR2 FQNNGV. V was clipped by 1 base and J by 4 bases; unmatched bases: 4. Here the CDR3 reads CASSLGGGRGETQYF. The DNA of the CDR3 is TGTGCCAGCAGCTTAGGGGGCGGGAGGGGAGAGACCCAGTACTTC.

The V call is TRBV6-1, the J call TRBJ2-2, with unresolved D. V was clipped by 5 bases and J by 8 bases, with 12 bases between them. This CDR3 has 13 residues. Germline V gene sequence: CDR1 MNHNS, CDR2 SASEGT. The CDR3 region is CASSHSYSGELFF. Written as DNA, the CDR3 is TGTGCCAGCAGTCACTCCTACTCTGGGGAGCTGTTTTTT.

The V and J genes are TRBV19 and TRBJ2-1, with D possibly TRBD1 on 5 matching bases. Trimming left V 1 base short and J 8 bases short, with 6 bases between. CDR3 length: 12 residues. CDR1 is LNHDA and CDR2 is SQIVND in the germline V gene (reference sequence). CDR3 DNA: TGTGCCAGTAGTATAGTAGGGGATGAGCAGTTCTTC. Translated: CASSIVGDEQFF.

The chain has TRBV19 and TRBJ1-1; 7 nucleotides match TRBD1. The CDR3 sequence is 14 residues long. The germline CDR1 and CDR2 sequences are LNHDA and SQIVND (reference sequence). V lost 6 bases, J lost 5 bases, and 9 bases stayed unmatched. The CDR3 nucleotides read TGTGCCAGTAGGGGGACAGTTGGTAGAACTGAAGCTTTCTTT. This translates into CASRGTVGRTEAFF.

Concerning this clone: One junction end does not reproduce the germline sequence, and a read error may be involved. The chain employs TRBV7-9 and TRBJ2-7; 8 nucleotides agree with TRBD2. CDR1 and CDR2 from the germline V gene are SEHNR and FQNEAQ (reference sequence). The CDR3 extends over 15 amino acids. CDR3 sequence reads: CSSSSPQRGSYEQYF. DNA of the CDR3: TGTTCCAGCAGCTCCCCCCAGCGGGGGTCCTACGAGCAGTACTTC.

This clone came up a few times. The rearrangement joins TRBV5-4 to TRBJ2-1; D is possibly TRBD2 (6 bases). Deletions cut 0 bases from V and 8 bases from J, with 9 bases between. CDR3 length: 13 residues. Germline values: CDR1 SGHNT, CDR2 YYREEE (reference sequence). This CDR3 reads CASSLVGGDEQFF. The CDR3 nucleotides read TGTGCCAGCAGCTTGGTCGGGGGTGATGAGCAGTTCTTC.

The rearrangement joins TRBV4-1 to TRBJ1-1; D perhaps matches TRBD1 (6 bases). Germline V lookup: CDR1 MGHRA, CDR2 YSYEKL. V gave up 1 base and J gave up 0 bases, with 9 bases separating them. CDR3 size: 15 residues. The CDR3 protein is CASSQAQGMNTEAFF. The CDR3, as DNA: TGCGCCAGCAGCCAAGCACAGGGCATGAACACTGAAGCTTTCTTT.

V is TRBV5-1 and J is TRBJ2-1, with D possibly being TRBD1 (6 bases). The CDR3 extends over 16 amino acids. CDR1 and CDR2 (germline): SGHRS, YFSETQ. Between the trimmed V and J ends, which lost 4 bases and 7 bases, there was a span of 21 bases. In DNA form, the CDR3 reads TGCGCCAGCAGCCAACGGGACATACCCAGGGAGAATGAGCAGTTCTTC. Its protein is CASSQRDIPRENEQFF.

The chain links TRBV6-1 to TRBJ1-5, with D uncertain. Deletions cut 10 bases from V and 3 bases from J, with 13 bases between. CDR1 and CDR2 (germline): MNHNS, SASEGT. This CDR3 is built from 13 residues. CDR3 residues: CATLSTHNQPQHF. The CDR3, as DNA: TGTGCCACCTTAAGCACCCACAATCAGCCCCAGCATTTT.

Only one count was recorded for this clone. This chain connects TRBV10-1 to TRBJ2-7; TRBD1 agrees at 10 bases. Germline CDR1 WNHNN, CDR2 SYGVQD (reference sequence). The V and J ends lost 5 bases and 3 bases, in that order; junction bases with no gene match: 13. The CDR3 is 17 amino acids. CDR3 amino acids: CASSPGQGKQRFYEQYF. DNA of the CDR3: TGCGCCAGCAGTCCGGGACAGGGGAAACAGCGGTTCTACGAGCAGTACTTC.

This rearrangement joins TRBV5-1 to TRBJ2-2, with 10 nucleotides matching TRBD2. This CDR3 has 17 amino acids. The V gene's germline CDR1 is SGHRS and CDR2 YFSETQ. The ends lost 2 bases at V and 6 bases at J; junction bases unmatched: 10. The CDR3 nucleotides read TGCGCCAGCAGCTTTGCCACTAGCGGGGTATCCTCCGGGGAGCTGTTTTTT. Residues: CASSFATSGVSSGELFF.

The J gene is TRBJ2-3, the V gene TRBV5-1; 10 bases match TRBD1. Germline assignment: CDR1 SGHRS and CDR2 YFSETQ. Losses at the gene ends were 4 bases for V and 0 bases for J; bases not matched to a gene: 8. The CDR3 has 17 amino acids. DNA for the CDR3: TGCGCCAGCAGCGTAGGGACAGGGGTTACTAGCACAGATACGCAGTATTTT. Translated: CASSVGTGVTSTDTQYF.

The chain's CDR3 is CASSLDSGNYNEQFF. Here the CDR3 DNA reads TGCGCCAGCAGCTTGGATAGCGGAAACTACAATGAGCAGTTCTTC. V and J are TRBV5-1 and TRBJ2-1; D might be TRBD2 (6 bases). Germline V gives CDR1 SGHRS, CDR2 YFSETQ. The V gene lost 0 bases and the J gene lost 3 bases, with 10 bases spanning the gap. CDR3 length equals 15 residues.

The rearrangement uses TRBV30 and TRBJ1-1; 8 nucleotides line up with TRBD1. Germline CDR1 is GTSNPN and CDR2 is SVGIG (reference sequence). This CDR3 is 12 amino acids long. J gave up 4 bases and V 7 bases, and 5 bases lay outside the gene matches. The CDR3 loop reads CALDRDGTEAFF. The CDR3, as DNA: TGTGCCTTGGACAGGGACGGCACTGAAGCTTTCTTT.

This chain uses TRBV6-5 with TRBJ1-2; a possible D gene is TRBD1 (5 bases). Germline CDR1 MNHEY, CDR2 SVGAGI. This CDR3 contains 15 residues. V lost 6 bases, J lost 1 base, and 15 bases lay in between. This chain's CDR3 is CASRTPGSFNYGYTF. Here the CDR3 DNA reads TGTGCCAGCAGAACCCCAGGGTCTTTTAACTATGGCTACACCTTC.

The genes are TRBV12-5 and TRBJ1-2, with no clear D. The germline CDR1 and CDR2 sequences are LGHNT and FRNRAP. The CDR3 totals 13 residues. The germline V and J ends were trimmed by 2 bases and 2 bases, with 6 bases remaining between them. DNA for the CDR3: TGTGCTAGTGGTTTGTCGGGGAACTATGGCTACACCTTC. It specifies CASGLSGNYGYTF. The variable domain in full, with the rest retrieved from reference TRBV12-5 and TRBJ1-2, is DARVTQTPRHKVTEMGQEVTMRCQPILGHNTVFWYRQTMMQGLELLAYFRNRAPLDDSGMPKDRFSAEMPDATLATLKIQPSEPRDSAVYFCASGLSGNYGYTFGSGTRLTVV.

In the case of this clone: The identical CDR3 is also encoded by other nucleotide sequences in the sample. The CDR3 nucleotides are TGTGCCTGGAGTGCGGGACAGGGGGGTGAAAAACTGTTTTTT. Translation gives CAWSAGQGGEKLFF. This chain uses TRBV30 with TRBJ1-4; 11 bases align to TRBD1. The germline V gene has CDR1 GTSNPN and CDR2 SVGIG (reference sequence). The CDR3 loop spans 14 amino acids. J was trimmed by 7 bases and V by 1 base; bases with no gene match: 2.

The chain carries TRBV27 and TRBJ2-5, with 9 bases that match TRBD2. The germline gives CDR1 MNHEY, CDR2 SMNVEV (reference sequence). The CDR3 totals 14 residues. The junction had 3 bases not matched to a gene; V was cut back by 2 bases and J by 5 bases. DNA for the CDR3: TGTGCCAGCAGTTTAGGGGCGGGAGGGGAGACCCAGTACTTC. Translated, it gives CASSLGAGGETQYF.

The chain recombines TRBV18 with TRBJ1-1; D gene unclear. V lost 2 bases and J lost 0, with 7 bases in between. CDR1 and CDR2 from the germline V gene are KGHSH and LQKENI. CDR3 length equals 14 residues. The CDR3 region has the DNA TGTGCCAGCTCACCAAACGGTTTGAACACTGAAGCTTTCTTT. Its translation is CASSPNGLNTEAFF.

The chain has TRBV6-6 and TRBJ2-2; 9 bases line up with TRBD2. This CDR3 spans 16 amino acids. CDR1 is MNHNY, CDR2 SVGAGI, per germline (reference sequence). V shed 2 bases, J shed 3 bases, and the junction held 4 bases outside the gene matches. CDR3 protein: CASSYVSGSHTGELFF. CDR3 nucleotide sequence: TGTGCCAGCAGTTACGTTAGCGGGAGCCACACCGGGGAGCTGTTTTTT.

This CDR3 is CASSLSGGTRRGNEQFF. DNA of the CDR3: TGTGCCAGCAGCTTGTCTGGGGGGACTCGCAGGGGGAATGAGCAGTTCTTC. V usage is TRBV5-4 and J usage is TRBJ2-1; the D gene is possibly TRBD1 (7 bases). The V end lost 1 base, the J end lost 7 bases, and 21 bases lay between the germline ends. Germline lookup yields CDR1 SGHNT and CDR2 YYREEE (reference sequence). The CDR3 totals 17 residues.

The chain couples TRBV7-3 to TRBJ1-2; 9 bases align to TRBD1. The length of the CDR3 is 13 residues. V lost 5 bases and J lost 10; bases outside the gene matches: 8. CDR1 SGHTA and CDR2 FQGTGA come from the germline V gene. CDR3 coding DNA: TGTGCCAGCAGCACGGGACAGGGCGGGTCCTACACCTTC. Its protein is CASSTGQGGSYTF.

In DNA form, the CDR3 reads TGTGCCAGTAGCCTACAGGGGGTCTCCACAGATACGCAGTATTTT. Protein product: CASSLQGVSTDTQYF. The J gene is TRBJ2-3, the V gene TRBV19; 8 bases fit TRBD1. Germline V gives CDR1 LNHDA, CDR2 SQIVND (reference sequence). The CDR3 totals 15 residues. J lost 2 bases, V lost 6 bases, and 7 bases had no gene match.

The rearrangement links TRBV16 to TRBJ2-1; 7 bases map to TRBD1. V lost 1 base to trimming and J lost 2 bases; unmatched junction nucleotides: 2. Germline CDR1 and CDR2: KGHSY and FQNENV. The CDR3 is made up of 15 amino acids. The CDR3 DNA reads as TGTGCCAGCAGCCAATACAGGGGCACCTACAATGAGCAGTTCTTC. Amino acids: CASSQYRGTYNEQFF.

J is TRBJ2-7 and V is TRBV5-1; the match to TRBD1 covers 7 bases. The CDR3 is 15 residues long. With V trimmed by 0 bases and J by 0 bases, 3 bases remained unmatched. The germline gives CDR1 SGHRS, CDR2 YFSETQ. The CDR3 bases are TGCGCCAGCAGCTTGGCTCAGGGGGTCTCCTACGAGCAGTACTTC. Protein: CASSLAQGVSYEQYF.

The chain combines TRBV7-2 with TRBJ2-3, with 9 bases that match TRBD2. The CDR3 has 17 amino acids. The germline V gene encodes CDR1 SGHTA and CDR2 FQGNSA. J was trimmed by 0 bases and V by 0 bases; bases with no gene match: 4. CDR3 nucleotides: TGTGCCAGCAGCTTAGCCCCTAGCGGGATCAGCACAGATACGCAGTATTTT. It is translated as CASSLAPSGISTDTQYF.